The 22 T cell receptor beta chains given below trace back to one sample, sequenced in a study of cytomegalovirus exposure and HLA in healthy donors. The PCR contained 60 Vbeta and 13 Jbeta primers. Profiling relied on immunoSEQ multiplex PCR, and the TCRdb table lists in-frame clones only, not all of them. The data contain about 150,000 clones, over 65% of them singletons. The sample comprised PBMCs. Receptors were obtained from a man younger than 35 in good health and CMV-seropositive.

CDR3 residues: CASTSTGGRTGELFF. The CDR3 DNA sequence: TGTGCCAGCACCTCGACAGGGGGCAGGACCGGGGAGCTGTTTTTT. The chain combines TRBV6-1 with TRBJ2-2, with 10 bases matching TRBD1. V was pared by 7 bases and J by 5 bases, with 7 bases of the junction left unmatched. From germline, CDR1 is MNHNS and CDR2 SASEGT. The CDR3 is 15 amino acids.

The chain is built from TRBV13 and TRBJ1-4; D unresolved. V lost 5 bases to trimming and J lost 7 bases, with 14 bases between them. Germline assignment: CDR1 PRHDT and CDR2 FYEKMQ (reference sequence). This CDR3 is 14 amino acids long. The CDR3 DNA reads TGTGCCAGCAGCCCGGGAATGTTGGGTGAAAAACTGTTTTTT. Protein product: CASSPGMLGEKLFF.

The chain couples TRBV11-3 to TRBJ2-5, with 9 bases that match TRBD2. This CDR3 is built from 14 residues. Unmatched junction bases numbered 12, after V lost 11 bases and J lost 5 bases. Germline V gives CDR1 SGHNT, CDR2 YENEEA. In nucleotides, the CDR3 is TGTGCCTCGATCGGGGCTAGCGGGGAGGAGACCCAGTACTTC. Its protein product is CASIGASGEETQYF.

The CDR3 DNA is TGTGCCAGTAGTATCGCTATGGCAGGGGGCCTCGGCGAGCAGTACTTC. Amino acid sequence: CASSIAMAGGLGEQYF. The gene calls are TRBV19 and TRBJ2-7, with 8 bases that match TRBD1. Germline V gives CDR1 LNHDA, CDR2 SQIVND (reference sequence). V gave up 3 bases and J gave up 6 bases; unmatched junction bases: 13. The CDR3 sequence is 16 residues long.

The chain recombines TRBV30 with TRBJ1-4; 7 bases map to TRBD1. The CDR3 sequence is 13 residues long. Germline V gene data show CDR1 as GTSNPN and CDR2 as SVGIG (reference sequence). The J segment lost 3 bases and the V segment lost 5 bases, leaving 3 bases of the junction unmatched. CDR3 sequence: CAWSGGPNEKLFF. As DNA, the CDR3 is TGTGCCTGGTCAGGGGGACCTAATGAAAAACTGTTTTTT.

This clone was seen only a few times. The J gene is TRBJ2-5, the V gene TRBV4-2; tentatively, D is TRBD1 (7 bases). This CDR3 region has 17 residues. Germline V lookup: CDR1 LGHNA, CDR2 YNFKEQ. V shed 0 bases and J shed 3 bases, with 17 bases lying between them. DNA for the CDR3: TGTGCCAGCAGCCAAGATTCCCAGGGGGGCCCTGAAGAGACCCAGTACTTC. It translates to CASSQDSQGGPEETQYF.

This chain connects TRBV28 to TRBJ1-6, with D possibly TRBD1 on 5 matching bases. Looked up from germline, CDR1 is MDHEN and CDR2 is SYDVKM. The CDR3 is 18 residues long. V shed 6 bases and J shed 0 bases, with 18 bases lying between them. The CDR3 loop is CASSLRAAWSSYNSPLHF. The CDR3 DNA sequence: TGTGCCAGCAGCCTCAGGGCAGCCTGGAGCTCCTATAATTCACCCCTCCACTTT.

DNA of the CDR3: TGTGCCAGCAGCGTGGCTAGTGGAATCACAGATACGCAGTATTTT. Protein product: CASSVASGITDTQYF. The chain recombines TRBV9 with TRBJ2-3; D remains ambiguous. V lost 2 bases and J 2 bases, leaving 12 bases between the germline ends. The CDR3 runs to 15 residues. CDR1 and CDR2 from the germline V gene are SGDLS and YYNGEE. The full variable domain, its missing parts supplied by reference TRBV9 and TRBJ2-3, is DSGVTQTPKHLITATGQRVTLRCSPRSGDLSVYWYQQSLDQGLQFLIQYYNGEERAKGNILERFSAQQFPDLHSELNLSSLELGDSALYFCASSVASGITDTQYFGPGTRLTVL.

In this sample, this clone turned up once. At one end, the junction sequence differs from germline, possibly due to a read error. The chain uses TRBV7-7 and TRBJ2-7, with TRBD2 matching over 13 bases. This CDR3 contains 14 residues. Germline V gene lookup returns CDR1 SSHAT and CDR2 FNYEAQ (reference sequence). CDR3 residues: CASSLGTSGTEQYF. The CDR3 DNA reads TGTGCTAGCAGCTTAGGGACTAGCGGGACCGAGCAGTACTTC.

This chain joins TRBV23-1 and TRBJ2-3; tentatively, D is TRBD2 (6 bases). TRBV23-1 is identified as an open reading frame with a role that is uncertain. This CDR3 region has 18 residues. V was shortened by 0 bases and J by 3 bases, with 19 bases between the two germline ends. For the CDR3, the DNA is TGCGCCAGCAGTCAATCTCGGGAAGTAGCGGACGGTACAGATACGCAGTATTTT. Translating it yields CASSQSREVADGTDTQYF.

The chain combines TRBV13 with TRBJ1-4, with 8 bases that match TRBD1. The junction had 8 bases not matched to a gene; V was cut back by 5 bases and J by 6 bases. The CDR3 runs to 15 residues. Germline assignment: CDR1 PRHDT and CDR2 FYEKMQ (reference sequence). CDR3 nucleotide sequence: TGTGCCAGCAGCATCCCCGGACAGGGCGATGAAAAACTGTTTTTT. Translation gives CASSIPGQGDEKLFF.

This chain links TRBV2 with TRBJ1-2; D might be TRBD1 (6 bases). Germline CDR1 and CDR2: SNHLY and FYNNEI. The CDR3 covers 12 residues. V was shortened by 8 bases and J by 8 bases, with 15 bases between the two germline ends. Here the CDR3 DNA reads TGTGCCAGCGTAAGGGGGGGACTGGGCTACACCTTC. Its protein product is CASVRGGLGYTF.

The chain links TRBV28 to TRBJ2-2; D possibly corresponds to TRBD1 (6 bases). V shed 6 bases and J shed 0 bases, with 14 bases lying between them. The CDR3 sequence is 16 residues long. CDR1 and CDR2 from the germline V gene are MDHEN and SYDVKM. The CDR3: CASSNHWTANTGELFF. Here the CDR3 DNA reads TGTGCCAGCAGCAACCATTGGACAGCGAACACCGGGGAGCTGTTTTTT. Supplemented by reference TRBV28 and TRBJ2-2, the full variable domain reads DVKVTQSSRYLVKRTGEKVFLECVQDMDHENMFWYRQDPGLGLRLIYFSYDVKMKEKGDIPEGYSVSREKKERFSLILESASTNQTSMYLCASSNHWTANTGELFFGEGSRLTVL.

This chain links TRBV5-1 with TRBJ1-5; D not resolved. The ends were cut back, 0 bases at V and 7 bases at J, with 11 bases in the middle. In germline, CDR1 is SGHRS, CDR2 YFSETQ. The CDR3 is 14 residues long. CDR3 loop: CASSLGQLGQPQHF. CDR3 DNA: TGCGCCAGCAGCTTGGGTCAGCTAGGCCAGCCCCAGCATTTT.

The rearrangement joins TRBV25-1 to TRBJ1-5; 8 bases are shared with TRBD1. There are 14 residues in the CDR3. CDR1 MGHDK and CDR2 SYGVNS come from the germline V gene. V gave up 5 bases and J gave up 4 bases; unmatched junction bases: 4. CDR3 nucleotides: TGTGCCAGCAGTCCCAGGGGGCTAAATCAGCCCCAGCATTTT. Protein: CASSPRGLNQPQHF.

This chain connects TRBV28 to TRBJ1-2, with D perhaps TRBD1 (5 bases). Trimming removed 1 base from V and 0 bases from J, with 9 bases in between. Germline CDR1 reads MDHEN; CDR2 reads SYDVKM. The CDR3 has 15 amino acids. This CDR3 reads CASSLYARANYGYTF. Here the CDR3 DNA reads TGTGCCAGCAGTTTATATGCCAGGGCTAACTATGGCTACACCTTC.

V gene TRBV9 combines with J gene TRBJ1-2; 8 bases map to TRBD1. V trimming: 0 bases; J trimming: 8 bases; junction bases outside the gene matches: 6. The CDR3 has 14 residues. Germline V gene sequence: CDR1 SGDLS, CDR2 YYNGEE. Here the CDR3 reads CASSVGGQGAGYTF. CDR3 coding DNA: TGTGCCAGCAGCGTAGGGGGCCAGGGGGCAGGCTACACCTTC. Drawing the rest from reference TRBV9 and TRBJ1-2, the complete variable domain is DSGVTQTPKHLITATGQRVTLRCSPRSGDLSVYWYQQSLDQGLQFLIQYYNGEERAKGNILERFSAQQFPDLHSELNLSSLELGDSALYFCASSVGGQGAGYTFGSGTRLTVV.

The CDR3 reads CASSPSRTQYF. The CDR3 bases are TGTGCCAGCAGCCCGAGTAGGACCCAGTACTTC. This chain connects TRBV7-2 to TRBJ2-5; D gene unclear. Trimming removed 5 bases from V and 7 bases from J, with 8 bases in between. CDR1 and CDR2 (germline): SGHTA, FQGNSA. The CDR3 length is 11 residues.

In this sample, this clone turned up a few times. The chain has TRBV6-5 and TRBJ1-1, with 9 nucleotides matching TRBD1. Germline CDR1 is MNHEY and CDR2 is SVGAGI. The CDR3 spans 15 residues. V lost 5 bases and J lost 5; bases outside the gene matches: 9. The CDR3: CASSRSSGTGTEAFF. The CDR3 nucleotides read TGTGCCAGCAGTCGTTCGTCCGGGACAGGGACTGAAGCTTTCTTT.

The rearrangement links TRBV19 to TRBJ1-3; no reliable D call. The CDR3 extends over 14 amino acids. CDR1 and CDR2 from the germline V gene are LNHDA and SQIVND (reference sequence). Trimming took 6 bases from V and 1 from J, leaving 10 bases between them. CDR3 nucleotides: TGTGCCAGTAGCCGGGGTCCTTCTGGAAACACCATATATTTT. It codes for CASSRGPSGNTIYF.

This chain connects TRBV2 to TRBJ2-1, with 9 bases identical to TRBD2. The V and J ends lost 6 bases and 9 bases, in that order; junction bases with no gene match: 9. The CDR3 is made up of 14 amino acids. Germline CDR1 and CDR2: SNHLY and FYNNEI. Written as DNA, the CDR3 is TGTGCCAGCAGGCGCGGGGGGGCGGCGGGTGAGCAGTTCTTC. Amino acids: CASRRGGAAGEQFF.

A remark on this clone: This CDR3 is also generated by other DNA sequences in the sample. The V gene is TRBV27, the J gene TRBJ1-1; weak D call: TRBD1 (6 bases). The length of the CDR3 is 13 residues. Germline CDR1 reads MNHEY; CDR2 reads SMNVEV (reference sequence). V was trimmed by 0 bases and J by 5 bases, leaving 7 bases between them. The CDR3, as DNA: TGTGCCAGCAGTTTATCTAGGGGGACTGAAGCTTTCTTT. Translation gives CASSLSRGTEAFF.